This TCR beta chain was captured in a study of T cell clusters in autoimmune cytopenias. General observations from the study: Active autoimmune hepatitis patients had roughly 2.7-fold fewer exclusive TRB clusters than healthy donors.

About 37,500 genome equivalents of blood DNA were amplified for TRB. The CDR3 runs 16 residues. On this clonotype itself: What it binds is not known.

TRB was amplified by touch-down multiplex PCR, primer pools A and B combined. TCRdb processed the multiplex PCR reads again and assigns one entry to each CDR3 protein, with no DNA. This table holds about 2,000 distinct CDR3 sequences. This sample was also put to use in a study of T cell repertoires in aging, cancer and after chemotherapy. As that report states: Healthy donor repertoires were recorded over several months to years and showed clear clonal overlap.

The source of this sequence is a human donor in good health. Sequencing was performed on peripheral blood. The chain joins TRBV12-3 or TRBV12-4 to TRBJ1-3; the TCRdb D gene call, TRBD1, has no DNA to confirm it. The CDR3 is CASRASRGPGGNTIYF.